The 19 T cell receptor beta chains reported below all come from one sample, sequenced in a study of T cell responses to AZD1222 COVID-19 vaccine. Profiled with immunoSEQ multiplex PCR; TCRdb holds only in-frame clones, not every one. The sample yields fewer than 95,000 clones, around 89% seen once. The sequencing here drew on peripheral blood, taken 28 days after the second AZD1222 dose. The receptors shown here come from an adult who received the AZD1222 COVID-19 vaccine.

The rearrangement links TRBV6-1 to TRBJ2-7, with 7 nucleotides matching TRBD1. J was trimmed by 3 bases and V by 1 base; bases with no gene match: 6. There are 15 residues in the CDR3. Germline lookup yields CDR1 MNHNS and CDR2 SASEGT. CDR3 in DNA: TGTGCCAGCAGTGAAGGGCCGGGACAGATCTACGAGCAGTACTTC. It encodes CASSEGPGQIYEQYF.

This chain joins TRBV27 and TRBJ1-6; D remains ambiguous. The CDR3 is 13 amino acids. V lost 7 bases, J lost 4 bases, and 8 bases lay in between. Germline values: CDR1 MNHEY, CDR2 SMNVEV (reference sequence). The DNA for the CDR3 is TGTGCCAGCAAAGGCGAGTATAATTCACCCCTCCACTTT. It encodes CASKGEYNSPLHF.

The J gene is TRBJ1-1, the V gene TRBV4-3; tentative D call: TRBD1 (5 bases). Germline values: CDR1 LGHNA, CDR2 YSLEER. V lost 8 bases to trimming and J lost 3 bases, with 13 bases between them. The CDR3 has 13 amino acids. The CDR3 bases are TGCGCCAGCTCCGAGTGGGACGACACTGAAGCTTTCTTT. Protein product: CASSEWDDTEAFF.

The CDR3 bases are TGTGCCAGCAGCCCCGGGGTAGCCGGGTCTGGAAACACCATATATTTT. It codes for CASSPGVAGSGNTIYF. This chain joins TRBV28 and TRBJ1-3; D is uncertain. Germline V gives CDR1 MDHEN, CDR2 SYDVKM. The CDR3 has 16 residues. The ends were cut back, 6 bases at V and 1 base at J, with 16 bases in the middle.

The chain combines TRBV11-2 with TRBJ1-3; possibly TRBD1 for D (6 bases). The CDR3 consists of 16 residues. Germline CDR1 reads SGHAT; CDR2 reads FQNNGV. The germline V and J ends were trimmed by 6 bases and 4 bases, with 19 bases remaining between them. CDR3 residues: CASRMQGRGWGNTIYF. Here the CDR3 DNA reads TGTGCCAGCAGGATGCAGGGGCGAGGTTGGGGAAACACCATATATTTT.

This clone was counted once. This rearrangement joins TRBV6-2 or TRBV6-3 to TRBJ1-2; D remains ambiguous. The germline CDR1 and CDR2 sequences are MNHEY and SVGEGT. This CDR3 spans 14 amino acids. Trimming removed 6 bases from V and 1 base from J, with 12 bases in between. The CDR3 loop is CASSPKALNYGYTF. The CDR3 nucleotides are TGTGCCAGCAGCCCGAAGGCTCTTAACTATGGCTACACCTTC.

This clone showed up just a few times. The CDR3 protein is CSGTSQETQYF. The CDR3 region has the DNA TGCAGTGGGACTAGCCAAGAGACCCAGTACTTC. This chain links TRBV20-1 with TRBJ2-5, with 7 bases matching TRBD2. The CDR3 extends over 11 amino acids. V lost 7 bases, J lost 1 base, and 0 bases stayed unmatched. Germline lookup yields CDR1 DFQATT and CDR2 SNEGSKA (reference sequence).

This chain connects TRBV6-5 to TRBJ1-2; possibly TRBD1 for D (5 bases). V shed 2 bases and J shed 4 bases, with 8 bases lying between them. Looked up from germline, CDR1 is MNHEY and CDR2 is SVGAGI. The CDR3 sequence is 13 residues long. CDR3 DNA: TGTGCCAGCAGTTACGACGGGGGCTATGGCTACACCTTC. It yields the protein CASSYDGGYGYTF.

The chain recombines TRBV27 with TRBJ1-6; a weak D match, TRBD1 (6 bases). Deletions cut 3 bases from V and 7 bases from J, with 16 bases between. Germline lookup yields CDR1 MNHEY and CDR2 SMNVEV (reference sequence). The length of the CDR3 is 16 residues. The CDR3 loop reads CASSFFTGMGNSPLHF. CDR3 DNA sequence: TGTGCCAGCAGTTTCTTTACAGGGATGGGGAATTCACCCCTCCACTTT.

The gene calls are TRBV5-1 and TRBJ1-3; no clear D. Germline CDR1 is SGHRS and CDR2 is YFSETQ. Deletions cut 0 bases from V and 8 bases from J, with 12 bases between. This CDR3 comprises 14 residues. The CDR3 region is CASSLGQPPHTIYF. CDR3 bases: TGCGCCAGCAGCTTGGGCCAGCCACCGCACACCATATATTTT.

The chain's CDR3 is CASSLRPQQAKNIQYF. The CDR3 nucleotides read TGTGCCAGCAGCCTCCGTCCCCAGCAAGCCAAAAACATTCAGTACTTC. The rearrangement uses TRBV7-2 and TRBJ2-4; D remains unclear. The CDR3 is 16 amino acids. Germline-derived CDR1 and CDR2 are SGHTA and FQGNSA. The germline V and J ends were trimmed by 5 bases and 0 bases, with 14 bases remaining between them.

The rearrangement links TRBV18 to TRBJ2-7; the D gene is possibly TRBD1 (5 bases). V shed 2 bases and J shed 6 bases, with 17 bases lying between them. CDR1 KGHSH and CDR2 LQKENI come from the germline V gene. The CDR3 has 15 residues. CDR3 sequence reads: CASSPKGVRAGEQYF. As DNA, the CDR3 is TGTGCCAGCTCACCAAAAGGGGTCAGGGCTGGCGAGCAGTACTTC. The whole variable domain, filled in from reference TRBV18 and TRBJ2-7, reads NAGVMQNPRHLVRRRGQEARLRCSPMKGHSHVYWYRQLPEEGLKFMVYLQKENIIDESGMPKERFSAEFPKEGPSILRIQQVVRGDSAAYFCASSPKGVRAGEQYFGPGTRLTVT.

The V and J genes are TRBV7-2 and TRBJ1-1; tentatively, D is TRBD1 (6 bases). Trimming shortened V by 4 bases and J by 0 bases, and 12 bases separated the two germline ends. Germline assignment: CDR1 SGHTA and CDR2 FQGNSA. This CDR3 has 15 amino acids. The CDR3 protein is CASSSQGAMNTEAFF. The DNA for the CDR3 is TGTGCCAGCAGCTCACAGGGAGCCATGAACACTGAAGCTTTCTTT.

The CDR3 loop is CASSQDRSLLAGASYEQYF. The CDR3 coding sequence is TGCGCCAGCAGCCAAGATCGATCACTTCTAGCGGGGGCCTCCTACGAGCAGTACTTC. This chain links TRBV4-3 with TRBJ2-7; TRBD2 matches 10 bases. The CDR3 loop spans 19 amino acids. CDR1 is LGHNA and CDR2 is YSLEER in the germline V gene. V lost 0 bases and J lost 0; bases outside the gene matches: 11.

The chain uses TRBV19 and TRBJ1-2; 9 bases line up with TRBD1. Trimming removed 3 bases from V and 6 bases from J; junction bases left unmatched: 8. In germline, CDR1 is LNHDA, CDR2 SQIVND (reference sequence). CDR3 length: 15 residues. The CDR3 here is CASSIGRQGENGYTF. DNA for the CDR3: TGTGCCAGTAGTATTGGCCGACAGGGGGAAAATGGCTACACCTTC.

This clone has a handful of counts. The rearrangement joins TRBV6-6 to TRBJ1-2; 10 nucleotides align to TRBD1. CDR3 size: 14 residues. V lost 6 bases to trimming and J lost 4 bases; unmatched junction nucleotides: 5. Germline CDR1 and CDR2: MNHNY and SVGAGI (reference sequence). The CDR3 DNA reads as TGTGCCAGCAGACTACGGGACAGGGGCTATGGCTACACCTTC. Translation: CASRLRDRGYGYTF.

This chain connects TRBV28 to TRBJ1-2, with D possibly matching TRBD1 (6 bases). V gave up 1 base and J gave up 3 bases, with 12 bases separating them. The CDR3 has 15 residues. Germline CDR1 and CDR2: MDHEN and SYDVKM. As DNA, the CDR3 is TGTGCCAGCAGTTTATTGGGGGGGCAGGACTATGGCTACACCTTC. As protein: CASSLLGGQDYGYTF.

CDR3 sequence reads: CASSTPAGRGTGELFF. The CDR3 DNA sequence: TGTGCCAGCAGCACGCCCGCAGGGAGGGGGACCGGGGAGCTGTTTTTT. The rearrangement joins TRBV11-2 to TRBJ2-2; D possibly corresponds to TRBD2 (7 bases). Trimming removed 5 bases at V and 5 bases at J, with 18 bases between. Germline CDR1 and CDR2: SGHAT and FQNNGV. The CDR3 is 16 residues long.

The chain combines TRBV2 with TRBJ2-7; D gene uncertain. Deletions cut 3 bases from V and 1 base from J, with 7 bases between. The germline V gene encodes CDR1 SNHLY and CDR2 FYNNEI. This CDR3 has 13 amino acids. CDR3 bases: TGTGCCAGCAGTGAGCCGAAATCCTACGAGCAGTACTTC. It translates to CASSEPKSYEQYF. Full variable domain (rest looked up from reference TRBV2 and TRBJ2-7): EPEVTQTPSHQVTQMGQEVILRCVPISNHLYFYWYRQILGQKVEFLVSFYNNEISEKSEIFDDQFSVERPDGSNFTLKIRSTKLEDSAMYFCASSEPKSYEQYFGPGTRLTVT.